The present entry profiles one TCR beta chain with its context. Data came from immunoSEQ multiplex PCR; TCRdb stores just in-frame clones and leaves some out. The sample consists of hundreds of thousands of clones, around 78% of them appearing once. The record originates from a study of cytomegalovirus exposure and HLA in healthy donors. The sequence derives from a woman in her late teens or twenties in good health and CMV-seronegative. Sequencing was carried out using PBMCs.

DNA for the CDR3: TGTGCCAGCAGCGTAGGTGCAGGGGATAATTCACCCCTCCACTTT. Encoded protein: CASSVGAGDNSPLHF. J is TRBJ1-6 and V is TRBV9; D is possibly TRBD1 (6 bases). Trimming cost V 0 bases and J 5 bases, with 9 bases left between them. The CDR3 totals 15 residues. Germline values: CDR1 SGDLS, CDR2 YYNGEE.